The clone carrying this T cell receptor (beta chain) appeared many times. Its cognate antigen is unknown. Specified time point: newly diagnosed GD, antithyroid drugs for less than 3 months. Extracted RNA from PBMCs served as the source of the TCR library. The sample is drawn from a study of regulatory T cells in long-lasting Graves disease. Study findings and constraints: Tissue studied was limited to peripheral blood, excluding thyroid tissue.

Germline CDR1 reads SNHLY; CDR2 reads FYNNEI. Trimming removed 6 bases at V and 1 base at J, with 11 bases between. The CDR3 has 14 amino acids. Building the TCR beta libraries relied on iRepertoire HTBI primers, and CDR3 regions underwent Arm-PCR. TCRdb reanalysed the multiplex PCR reads using MiXCR and keeps one entry per CDR3 protein. The sample gives hundreds of thousands of distinct CDR3 sequences, less than 20% of which show up once; under 20% is in the top ten. These sequences were also reported in another study, on T cells in Graves' hyperthyroidism and ophthalmopathy. This second study says: Graves' hyperthyroidism is called stable when ophthalmopathy does not progress within 18 months. Orbital computed tomography and thyroid ultrasound, together with serum TRAb and thyroxine and clinical symptoms, were used for diagnoses. In the first-round RT-PCR of the TCR CDR3, the HTBI primer set was used.

Sequencing was performed on peripheral blood mononuclear cells (PBMCs), taken at new diagnosis, from a patient treated with antithyroid drugs. The V call is TRBV2, the J call TRBJ2-3; D unclear. The TCR sequence derives from a woman in her 30s with Graves disease. The CDR3 spells CASSEYVRTDTQYF. CDR3 DNA: TGTGCCAGCAGCGAATACGTCCGCACAGATACGCAGTATTTT.